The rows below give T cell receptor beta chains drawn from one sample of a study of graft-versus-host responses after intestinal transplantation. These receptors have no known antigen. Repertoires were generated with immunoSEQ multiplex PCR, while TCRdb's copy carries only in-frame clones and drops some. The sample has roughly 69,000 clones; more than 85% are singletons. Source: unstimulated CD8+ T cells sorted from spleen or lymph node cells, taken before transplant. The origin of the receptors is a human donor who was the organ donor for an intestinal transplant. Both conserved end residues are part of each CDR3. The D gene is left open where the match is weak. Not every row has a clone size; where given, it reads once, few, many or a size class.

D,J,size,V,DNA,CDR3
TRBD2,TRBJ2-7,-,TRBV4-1,TGCGCCAGCAGCCAAGATCTAAGGACTAGCGTATCCTACGAGCAGTACTTC,CASSQDLRTSVSYEQYF
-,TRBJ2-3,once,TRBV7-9,TGTGCCAGCAGCCCCCTTTGGGGCGTGTTCACAGATACGCAGTATTTT,CASSPLWGVFTDTQYF
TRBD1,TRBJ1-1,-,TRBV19,TGTGCCAGTAGTACAGGGGGTAACACTGAAGCTTTCTTT,CASSTGGNTEAFF
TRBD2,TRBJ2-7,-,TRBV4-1,TGCGCCAGCAGCTCGATAGCGGGAGGGTCCTACGAGCAGTACTTC,CASSSIAGGSYEQYF
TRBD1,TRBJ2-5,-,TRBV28,TGTGCCAGCAGTTCAACAGGGGGCGCAGAGACCCAGTACTTC,CASSSTGGAETQYF
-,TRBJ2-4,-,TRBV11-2,TGTGCCAGCAGCGATAAACCCCCCGGGACTCTAGCCAAAAACATTCAGTACTTC,CASSDKPPGTLAKNIQYF
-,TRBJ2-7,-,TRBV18,TGTGCCAGCTCAGGGGACACCTCCTACGAGCAGTACTTC,CASSGDTSYEQYF
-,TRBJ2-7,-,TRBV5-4,TGTGCCAGCAGCTTGGAAGGGTGGAGGGGCAGTTCCTACGAGCAGTACTTC,CASSLEGWRGSSYEQYF
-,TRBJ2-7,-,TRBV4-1,TGCGCCAGCAGCCAAGGGAGCACCTACGAGCAGTACTTC,CASSQGSTYEQYF
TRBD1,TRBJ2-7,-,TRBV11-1,TGTGCCAGCAGCCAGATAGCAGGGGGCGCCTACGAGCAGTACTTC,CASSQIAGGAYEQYF
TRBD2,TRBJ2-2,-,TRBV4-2,TGTGCCAGCAGCCAACTAGCGGGAGGTCCCGGGGAGCTGTTTTTT,CASSQLAGGPGELFF
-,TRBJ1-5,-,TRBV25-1,TGTGCCAGCAGTGAAGGGGACATGGTCCAGCCCCAGCATTTT,CASSEGDMVQPQHF
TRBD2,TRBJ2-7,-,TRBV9,TGTGCCAGCAGGTCTAGTGTCGAGGAGGGACTAGCGGCCACCTACGAGCAGTACTTC,CASRSSVEEGLAATYEQYF
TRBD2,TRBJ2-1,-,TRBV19,TGTGCCAGTAGTGTCCAGCGGGAACCCTACAATGAGCAGTTCTTC,CASSVQREPYNEQFF
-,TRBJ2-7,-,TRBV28,TGTGCCAGCAGTCTCGGACTAACGGAGCAGTACTTC,CASSLGLTEQYF
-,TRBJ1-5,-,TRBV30,TGTGCCTGGAGTGCCGTTAGCAATCAGCCCCAGCATTTT,CAWSAVSNQPQHF
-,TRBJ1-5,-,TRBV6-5,TGTGCCAGCAGCGCGGGACTTATGAATCAGCCCCAGCATTTT,CASSAGLMNQPQHF
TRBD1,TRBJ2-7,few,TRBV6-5,TGTGCCAGCCGGTACAGGGGAGAGACCGCGTACGAGCAGTACTTC,CASRYRGETAYEQYF
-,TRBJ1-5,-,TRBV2,TGTGCCAGCAGTTACCCGGGACTACAGGAGCAGCCCCAGCATTTT,CASSYPGLQEQPQHF
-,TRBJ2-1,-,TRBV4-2,TGTGCCAGCAGCCGAGCCGGGACTAATGAGCAGTTCTTC,CASSRAGTNEQFF
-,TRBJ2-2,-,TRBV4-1,TGCGCCAGCAGCCACCAGGGGCAGGGCACCGGGGAGCTGTTTTTT,CASSHQGQGTGELFF
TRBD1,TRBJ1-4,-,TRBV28,TGTGCCAGCAGTCGACAGGGGGCGAATGAAAAACTGTTTTTT,CASSRQGANEKLFF
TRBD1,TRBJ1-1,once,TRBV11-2,TGTGCCAGCAGCTCTCGGACAGGGACCAAGAACACTGAAGCTTTCTTT,CASSSRTGTKNTEAFF
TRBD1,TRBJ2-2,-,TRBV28,TGTGCCAGCAGTGGGGAAGACAGGGTCAGGGACACCGGGGAGCTGTTTTTT,CASSGEDRVRDTGELFF
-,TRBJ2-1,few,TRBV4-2,TGTGCCAGCAGCCAAGATCGTGGGCATGAGCAGTTCTTC,CASSQDRGHEQFF
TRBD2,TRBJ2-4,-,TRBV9,TGTGCCAGCAGCCCCAGACTAGCGGGAGGGCCCTCGGCCAAAAACATTCAGTACTTC,CASSPRLAGGPSAKNIQYF
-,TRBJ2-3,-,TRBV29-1,TGCAGCGTTGAGGCGTGGGCGACGAGAAGAGATACGCAGTATTTT,CSVEAWATRRDTQYF